The table lists the clone carrying this T cell receptor beta chain with a few counts. Every donor gave 7.5 to 10 milliliters of peripheral blood. Per individual sample, total RNA of at least 5.5 micrograms was extracted. The germline CDR1 and CDR2 sequences are LGHNA and YSLEER. This CDR3 is 15 amino acids long. The V gene end was trimmed by 5 bases and the J gene end by 4 bases; junction bases not matched to a gene: 7. The entry originates in a study of blood T cells in healthy people across ages. Primers used in a second PCR of about 6 to 12 cycles were a sample-barcoded 5' primer and a J-beta primer mix. Each CDR3 protein is one row after TCRdb ran MiXCR on the 5' RACE reads. The sample consists of over 600,000 distinct CDR3 sequences, over 40% of them appearing once.

The chain couples TRBV4-3 to TRBJ2-3; 9 bases match TRBD2. The sequence derives from a man older than 75 in good health. Sequenced input: blood. This CDR3 reads CASSGWASGADTQYF. The CDR3 DNA sequence: TGCGCCAGCAGCGGTTGGGCTAGCGGGGCAGATACGCAGTATTTT.